A single sample is the source of the 8 T cell receptor beta chains below, sequenced in a study of blood T cell repertoires in COVID-19. Here immunoSEQ multiplex PCR was the method, and the copy in TCRdb shows in-frame clones only, minus some. The sample has 110,000 or so clones, around 89% seen once. The sample comprised peripheral blood. Receptor source: a woman in her fifties or sixties with acute or convalescent COVID-19.

This clone showed up just a few times. J is TRBJ2-1 and V is TRBV18, with TRBD1 identical over 7 bases. The CDR3 consists of 14 residues. From germline, CDR1 is KGHSH and CDR2 LQKENI. V shed 3 bases, J shed 9 bases, and the junction held 8 bases outside the gene matches. CDR3 nucleotide sequence: TGTGCCAGCTCACCGGCGACAGGGCGCAGTGAGCAGTTCTTC. Its translation is CASSPATGRSEQFF.

The J gene is TRBJ2-7, the V gene TRBV12-3 or TRBV12-4; 8 positions match TRBD1. The J segment lost 12 bases and the V segment lost 3 bases, leaving 10 bases of the junction unmatched. The CDR3 totals 13 residues. The CDR3 here is CASSFRQGAESYF. The CDR3 DNA reads TGTGCCAGCAGTTTTAGGCAGGGGGCGGAATCGTACTTC.

The chain uses TRBV7-3 and TRBJ1-2, with D possibly matching TRBD1 (6 bases). V was trimmed by 0 bases and J by 7 bases, leaving 12 bases between them. Germline-derived CDR1 and CDR2 are SGHTA and FQGTGA. CDR3 length: 14 amino acids. In DNA form, the CDR3 reads TGTGCCAGCAGCTTAACCGGACAGTCTAGTGGCTACACCTTC. Its protein product is CASSLTGQSSGYTF.

This clone was seen just once. The gene calls are TRBV28 and TRBJ1-2; 12 positions agree with TRBD1. The J segment lost 8 bases and the V segment lost 4 bases, leaving 5 bases of the junction unmatched. This CDR3 contains 14 residues. From germline, CDR1 is MDHEN and CDR2 SYDVKM. This CDR3 reads CASSSGTGGHGYTF. The CDR3 nucleotides read TGTGCCAGCAGTTCCGGGACAGGGGGCCACGGCTACACCTTC.

The V gene is TRBV19, the J gene TRBJ2-2; D possibly corresponds to TRBD2 (5 bases). The V and J ends lost 3 bases and 4 bases respectively, with 9 bases between them. Per germline, CDR1 LNHDA and CDR2 SQIVND (reference sequence). This CDR3 is 14 amino acids long. The CDR3 here is CASSMGRGTGELFF. For the CDR3, the DNA is TGTGCCAGTAGTATGGGTCGGGGCACCGGGGAGCTGTTTTTT.

This clone was found a few times. CDR3 sequence reads: CATRGSGREKLFF. CDR3 nucleotides: TGTGCCACCAGGGGCAGCGGGAGGGAAAAACTGTTTTTT. The V call is TRBV15, the J call TRBJ1-4; no firm D call. V was trimmed by 6 bases and J by 8 bases, leaving 13 bases between them. The CDR3 totals 13 residues. The germline V gene has CDR1 LNHNV and CDR2 YYDKDF (reference sequence).

This chain links TRBV2 with TRBJ1-1, with unresolved D. Looked up from germline, CDR1 is SNHLY and CDR2 is FYNNEI. Trimming took off 4 bases at V and 0 bases at J, with 9 bases between the two ends. The CDR3 sequence is 14 residues long. The CDR3 DNA follows: TGTGCCAGCAGTGCCCCTTACTTGAACACTGAAGCTTTCTTT. Protein: CASSAPYLNTEAFF.

The J gene is TRBJ1-1, the V gene TRBV18, with D possibly TRBD1 on 5 matching bases. Trimming removed 1 base at V and 2 bases at J, with 11 bases between. The germline CDR1 and CDR2 sequences are KGHSH and LQKENI. The CDR3 totals 15 residues. Here the CDR3 DNA reads TGTGCCAGCTCACCACAAAAAGGGGCTAACACTGAAGCTTTCTTT. Its protein product is CASSPQKGANTEAFF.